Following are 9 T cell receptor beta chains from one sample sequenced in a study of blood T cell repertoires in COVID-19 (dated by TCRdb to the early 2020s). Receptor amplification or capture employed the immunoSEQ multiplex PCR assay. Here the immuneACCESS table is served through TCRdb, limited to in-frame sequences with V and J called. Missing clones are a known gap in these copies; in checked studies unresolved V genes cover under half, and the rest lacks a known reason. The sample table records just over 35,000 clones; approximately 78% of these occur just once. The ten largest clones add up to less than 50% of the sample. Sequencing was carried out using peripheral blood. The receptor set was obtained from a human donor in a cohort sampled during active or convalescent COVID-19. The donor label of this sample is uncertain.

This chain joins TRBV5-4 and TRBJ2-7; 10 bases agree with TRBD1. The CDR3 contains 15 residues. The germline V gene encodes CDR1 SGHNT and CDR2 YYREEE (reference sequence). J was trimmed by 7 bases and V by 6 bases; bases with no gene match: 13. The CDR3 coding sequence is TGTGCCAGCACCTTCGGAGGGACAGGGGCCAGGGAGCAGTACTTC. This gives the protein CASTFGGTGAREQYF.

This clone was seen only once. The DNA of the CDR3 is TGTGCCAGCAGCTCGACGGGAAGGCATTACGAGCAGTACTTC. Its protein product is CASSSTGRHYEQYF. The rearrangement uses TRBV5-6 and TRBJ2-7; TRBD2 is a possible D gene (5 bases). The CDR3 contains 14 residues. V dropped 3 bases and J dropped 4 bases, with 14 bases sitting between them. Germline CDR1 is SGHDT and CDR2 is YYEEEE.

In DNA form, the CDR3 reads TGTGCCAGCAGCTTAGCCGGGACAGGGACCGGGGCCAACGTCCTGACTTTC. It translates to CASSLAGTGTGANVLTF. V and J are TRBV7-9 and TRBJ2-6; 9 bases line up with TRBD1. CDR3 length equals 17 residues. Germline assignment: CDR1 SEHNR and CDR2 FQNEAQ (reference sequence). The V gene end was trimmed by 0 bases and the J gene end by 4 bases; junction bases not matched to a gene: 4.

The V and J genes are TRBV7-9 and TRBJ2-3, with TRBD2 matching over 8 bases. The CDR3 is 16 amino acids. CDR1 is SEHNR, CDR2 FQNEAQ, per germline (reference sequence). V lost 1 base, J lost 4 bases, and 7 bases stayed unmatched. CDR3: CASSLDTGGLADTQYF. DNA for the CDR3: TGTGCCAGCAGCTTAGACACGGGAGGGTTGGCAGATACGCAGTATTTT.

This clone appeared a few times. A junction boundary mismatches the germline segment, possibly from a read error. The genes are TRBV18 and TRBJ1-5; TRBD1 agrees at 7 bases. Germline lookup yields CDR1 KGHSH and CDR2 LQKENI. The CDR3 length is 12 residues. The CDR3 DNA sequence: TGTGCCAGCTCACCCCAGGAGGGGGCCCTTTTATTT. Its protein product is CASSPQEGALLF.

The V call is TRBV4-3, the J call TRBJ2-1, with TRBD2 identical over 13 bases. The germline V gene has CDR1 LGHNA and CDR2 YSLEER. V was clipped by 2 bases and J by 6 bases; unmatched bases: 10. The CDR3 totals 18 residues. DNA for the CDR3: TGCGCCAGCAGCCAATCAGGGACTAGCGGGATTCCCCTCAATGAGCAGTTCTTC. This translates into CASSQSGTSGIPLNEQFF.

In this sample, this clone turned up once. The chain is built from TRBV6-5 and TRBJ1-4; weak D call: TRBD1 (5 bases). Germline V gene data show CDR1 as MNHEY and CDR2 as SVGAGI. CDR3 length equals 14 residues. Trimming pared 4 bases from V and 8 bases from J, leaving 14 bases between. CDR3 bases: TGTGCCAGCAGTTCGACTCGGGGGAGGGAAAAACTGTTTTTT. Translation: CASSSTRGREKLFF.

The genes are TRBV7-3 and TRBJ2-2; no clear D gene. Germline V gene lookup returns CDR1 SGHTA and CDR2 FQGTGA. V dropped 4 bases and J dropped 4 bases, with 7 bases sitting between them. The CDR3 length is 13 residues. This chain's CDR3 is CASSSDFTGELFF. In DNA, the CDR3 is TGTGCCAGCAGCTCAGACTTCACCGGGGAGCTGTTTTTT.

The chain combines TRBV18 with TRBJ2-7; perhaps TRBD1 as D (6 bases). CDR3 size: 15 residues. CDR1 and CDR2 (germline): KGHSH, LQKENI. V gave up 1 base and J gave up 2 bases, with 12 bases separating them. The CDR3 is CASSPRQGTTYEQYF. The CDR3 bases are TGTGCCAGCTCACCACGGCAGGGGACAACCTACGAGCAGTACTTC.